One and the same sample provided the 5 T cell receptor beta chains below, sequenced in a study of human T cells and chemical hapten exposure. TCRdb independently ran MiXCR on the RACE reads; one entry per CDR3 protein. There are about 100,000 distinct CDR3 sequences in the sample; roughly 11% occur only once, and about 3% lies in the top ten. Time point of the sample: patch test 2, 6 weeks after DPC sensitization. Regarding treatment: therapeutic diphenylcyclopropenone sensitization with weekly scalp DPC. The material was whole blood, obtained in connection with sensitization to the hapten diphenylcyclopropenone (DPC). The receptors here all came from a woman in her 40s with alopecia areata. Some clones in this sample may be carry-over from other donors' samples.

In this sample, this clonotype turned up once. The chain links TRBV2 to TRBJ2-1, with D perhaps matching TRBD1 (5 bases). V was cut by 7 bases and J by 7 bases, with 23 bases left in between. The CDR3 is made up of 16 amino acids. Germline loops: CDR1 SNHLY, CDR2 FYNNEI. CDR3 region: CASTEPGISSSNEQFF. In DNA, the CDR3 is TGTGCCAGCACCGAACCAGGGATTAGTAGTTCGAATGAGCAGTTCTTC.

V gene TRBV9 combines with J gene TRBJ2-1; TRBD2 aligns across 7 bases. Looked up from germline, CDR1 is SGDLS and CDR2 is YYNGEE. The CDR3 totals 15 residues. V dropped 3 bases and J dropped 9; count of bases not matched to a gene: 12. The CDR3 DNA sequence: TGTGCCAGCAGCGCCTCCGGACTAGGCCCCAGTGAGCAGTTCTTC. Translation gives CASSASGLGPSEQFF. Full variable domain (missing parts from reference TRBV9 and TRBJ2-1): DSGVTQTPKHLITATGQRVTLRCSPRSGDLSVYWYQQSLDQGLQFLIQYYNGEERAKGNILERFSAQQFPDLHSELNLSSLELGDSALYFCASSASGLGPSEQFFGPGTRLTVL.

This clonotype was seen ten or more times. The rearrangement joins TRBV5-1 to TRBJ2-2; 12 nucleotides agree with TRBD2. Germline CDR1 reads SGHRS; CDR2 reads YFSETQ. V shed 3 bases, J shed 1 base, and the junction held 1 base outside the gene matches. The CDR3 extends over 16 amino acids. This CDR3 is CASSSTSGGNTGELFF. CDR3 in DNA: TGCGCCAGCAGCTCGACTAGCGGGGGGAACACCGGGGAGCTGTTTTTT.

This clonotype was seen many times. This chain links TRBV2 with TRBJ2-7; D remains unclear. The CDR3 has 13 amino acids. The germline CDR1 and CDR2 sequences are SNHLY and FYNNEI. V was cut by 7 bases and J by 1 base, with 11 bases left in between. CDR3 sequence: CASINDKSYEQYF. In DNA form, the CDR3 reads TGTGCCAGCATTAATGACAAGTCCTACGAGCAGTACTTC.

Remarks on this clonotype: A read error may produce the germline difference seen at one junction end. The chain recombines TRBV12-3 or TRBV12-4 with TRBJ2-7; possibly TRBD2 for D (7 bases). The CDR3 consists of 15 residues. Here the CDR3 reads CASSSNGRGAYEQHF. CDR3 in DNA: TGTGCCAGCAGTTCCAACGGCCGGGGGGCCTACGAGCAGCACTTC.